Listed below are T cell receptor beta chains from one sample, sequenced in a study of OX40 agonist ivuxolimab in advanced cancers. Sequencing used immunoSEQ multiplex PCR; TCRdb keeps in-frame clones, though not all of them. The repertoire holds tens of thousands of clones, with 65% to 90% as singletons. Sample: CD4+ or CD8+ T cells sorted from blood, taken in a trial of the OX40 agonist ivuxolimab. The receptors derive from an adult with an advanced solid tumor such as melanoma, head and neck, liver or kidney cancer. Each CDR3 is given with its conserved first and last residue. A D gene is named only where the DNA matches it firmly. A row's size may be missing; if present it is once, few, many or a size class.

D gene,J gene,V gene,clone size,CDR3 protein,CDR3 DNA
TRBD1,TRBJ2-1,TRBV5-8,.,CASSLGQGALNEQFF,TGTGCCAGCAGCTTGGGCCAGGGGGCCCTCAATGAGCAGTTCTTC
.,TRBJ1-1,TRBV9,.,CASSPQNTEAFF,TGTGCCAGCAGCCCGCAGAACACTGAAGCTTTCTTT
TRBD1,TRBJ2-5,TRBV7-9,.,CASSLVFGQGADETQYF,TGTGCCAGCAGCTTAGTTTTCGGGCAGGGGGCGGACGAGACCCAGTACTTC
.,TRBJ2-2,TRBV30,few,CAWSTSNTGELFF,TGTGCCTGGAGTACTTCGAACACCGGGGAGCTGTTTTTT
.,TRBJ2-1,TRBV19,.,CASSIDWWANEQFF,TGTGCCAGTAGTATAGATTGGTGGGCCAATGAGCAGTTCTTC
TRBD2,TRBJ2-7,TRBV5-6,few,CASSPRSSGSFYEQYF,TGTGCCAGCAGCCCCCGAAGTAGCGGGAGCTTCTACGAGCAGTACTTC
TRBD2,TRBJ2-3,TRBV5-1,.,CASFWGGSTDTQYF,TGCGCCAGCTTCTGGGGAGGGTCCACAGATACGCAGTATTTT
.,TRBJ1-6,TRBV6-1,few,CASTTSGGYNSPLHF,TGTGCCAGCACAACCTCCGGTGGCTATAATTCACCCCTCCACTTT
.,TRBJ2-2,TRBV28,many,CASSLPPRVSTNTGELFF,TGTGCCAGCAGTTTACCGCCGAGAGTATCTACGAACACCGGGGAGCTGTTTTTT
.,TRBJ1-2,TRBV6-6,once,CATSPGDGYTF,TGTGCCACCTCCCCAGGAGATGGCTACACCTTC
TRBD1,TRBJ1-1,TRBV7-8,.,CASSLTQGGGAEAFF,TGTGCCAGCAGCTTAACCCAGGGGGGAGGTGCTGAAGCTTTCTTT
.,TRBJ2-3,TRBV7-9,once,CASSHVTELTDTQYF,TGTGCCAGCAGTCACGTCACAGAACTCACAGATACGCAGTATTTT
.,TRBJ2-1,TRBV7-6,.,CASSRSTSTEQFF,TGTGCCAGCAGCCGCTCGACTTCCACTGAGCAGTTCTTC
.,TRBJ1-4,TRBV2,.,CASSFYSTNEKLFF,TGTGCCAGCAGTTTCTATTCCACTAATGAAAAACTGTTTTTT
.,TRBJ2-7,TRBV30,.,CAWTMGGINEQYF,TGTGCCTGGACCATGGGAGGAATAAACGAGCAGTACTTC
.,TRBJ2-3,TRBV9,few,CASSVTAFGTDTQYF,TGTGCCAGCAGCGTAACGGCGTTCGGCACAGATACGCAGTATTTT
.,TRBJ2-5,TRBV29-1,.,CSVEFRSVLTFQETQYF,TGCAGCGTTGAGTTCAGGAGCGTACTAACCTTCCAAGAGACCCAGTACTTC
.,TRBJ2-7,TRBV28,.,CASSTERITSYEQYF,TGTGCCAGCAGCACAGAGCGGATTACCTCCTACGAGCAGTACTTC
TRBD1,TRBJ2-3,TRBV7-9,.,CASSPRDRGTDTQYF,TGTGCCAGCAGCCCCCGGGACAGGGGCACAGATACGCAGTATTTT
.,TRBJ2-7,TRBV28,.,CASSAGLATTYEQYF,TGTGCCAGCAGCGCGGGGCTCGCCACCACCTACGAGCAGTACTTC
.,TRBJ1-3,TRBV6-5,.,CASKLETASGNTIYF,TGTGCCAGCAAATTAGAGACGGCCTCTGGAAACACCATATATTTT
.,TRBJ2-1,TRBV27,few,CASSLQDPNYNEQFF,TGTGCCAGCAGTTTACAGGACCCCAATTACAATGAGCAGTTCTTC
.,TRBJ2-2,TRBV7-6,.,CASSPTGELFF,TGTGCCAGCAGCCCCACCGGGGAGCTGTTTTTT
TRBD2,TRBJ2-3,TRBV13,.,CASKLAGVTDTQYF,TGTGCCAGCAAACTAGCGGGGGTTACGGATACGCAGTATTTT
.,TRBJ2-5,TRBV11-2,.,CASSFTRETQYF,TGTGCCAGCAGCTTCACTAGAGAGACCCAGTACTTC
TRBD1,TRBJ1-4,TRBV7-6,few,CASREGAGEKLFF,TGTGCCAGCCGAGAGGGGGCGGGTGAAAAACTGTTTTTT